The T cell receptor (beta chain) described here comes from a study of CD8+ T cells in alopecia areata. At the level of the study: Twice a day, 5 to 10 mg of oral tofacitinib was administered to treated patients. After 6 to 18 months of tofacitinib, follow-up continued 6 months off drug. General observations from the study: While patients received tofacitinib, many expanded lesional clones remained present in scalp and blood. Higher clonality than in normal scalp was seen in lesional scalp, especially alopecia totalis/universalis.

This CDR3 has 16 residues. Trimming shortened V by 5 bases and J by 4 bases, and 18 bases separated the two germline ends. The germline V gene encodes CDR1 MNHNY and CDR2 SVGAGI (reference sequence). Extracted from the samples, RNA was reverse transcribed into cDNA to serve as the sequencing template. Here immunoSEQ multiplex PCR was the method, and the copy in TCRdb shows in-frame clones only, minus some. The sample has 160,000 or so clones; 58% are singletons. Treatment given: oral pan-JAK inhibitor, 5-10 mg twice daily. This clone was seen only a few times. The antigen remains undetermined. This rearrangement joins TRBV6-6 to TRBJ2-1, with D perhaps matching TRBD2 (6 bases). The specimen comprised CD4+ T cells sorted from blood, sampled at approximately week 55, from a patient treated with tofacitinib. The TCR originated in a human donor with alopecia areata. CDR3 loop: CASSRRGEGRYNEQFF. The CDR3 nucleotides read TGTGCCAGCAGTCGTAGGGGCGAGGGGAGGTACAATGAGCAGTTCTTC.